Listed below are T cell receptor beta chains from one sample, sequenced in a study of blood T cell repertoires in COVID-19. Clones were sequenced by immunoSEQ multiplex PCR, and TCRdb holds only the in-frame ones, with some missing. The sample has some 170,000 clones, approximately 80% seen once. Sample: PBMCs or T cells enriched from blood (not recorded which). Receptors originate from a man aged 40-49 years who had recovered from COVID-19. The CDR3 runs from the conserved cysteine through the conserved F or W. A D gene is named only where the DNA matches it firmly. The listing skips clone size in some rows; elsewhere it reads once, few, many or a size class.

j_call: TRBJ2-6
clone_size: NA
d_call: NA
v_call: TRBV9
cdr3_nt: TGTGCCAGCGAAACAGGGTCTGGGGCCAACGTCCTGACTTTC
cdr3_aa: CASETGSGANVLTF

j_call: TRBJ2-5
clone_size: NA
d_call: NA
v_call: TRBV18
cdr3_nt: TGTGCCAGCTCGAAACAGAACCAAGAGACCCAGTACTTC
cdr3_aa: CASSKQNQETQYF

j_call: TRBJ2-1
clone_size: few
d_call: NA
v_call: TRBV5-1
cdr3_nt: TGCGCCAGCAGCTTCGGGATGTCCAGCTCCTACAATGAGCAGTTCTTC
cdr3_aa: CASSFGMSSSYNEQFF

j_call: TRBJ2-4
clone_size: once
d_call: NA
v_call: TRBV24-1
cdr3_nt: TGTGCCACCAGTGACGGGAGTTGGGAAAACATTCAGTACTTC
cdr3_aa: CATSDGSWENIQYF

j_call: TRBJ2-1
clone_size: NA
d_call: TRBD2
v_call: TRBV30
cdr3_nt: TGTGCCTGGACAGGCGGGGGAACTATGGTGGGTGAGCAGTTCTTC
cdr3_aa: CAWTGGGTMVGEQFF

j_call: TRBJ1-1
clone_size: NA
d_call: TRBD1
v_call: TRBV29-1
cdr3_nt: TGCAGCGCCGGACAGGGGGCTAATGAAGCTTTCTTT
cdr3_aa: CSAGQGANEAFF

j_call: TRBJ1-5
clone_size: NA
d_call: NA
v_call: TRBV11-2
cdr3_nt: TGTGCCAGCAGCTTACGGGGGGCGAGTCAGCCCCAGCATTTT
cdr3_aa: CASSLRGASQPQHF

j_call: TRBJ1-1
clone_size: NA
d_call: NA
v_call: TRBV3-1/TRBV3-2
cdr3_nt: TGTGCCAGCAGCCAAGCCGCGGGAGTTGGGGCGGGTTTCTTT
cdr3_aa: CASSQAAGVGAGFF

j_call: TRBJ2-1
clone_size: NA
d_call: NA
v_call: TRBV11-3
cdr3_nt: TGTGCCAGCAGCTTATGGGGGCAGGACAATGAGCAGTTCTTC
cdr3_aa: CASSLWGQDNEQFF

j_call: TRBJ1-2
clone_size: NA
d_call: NA
v_call: TRBV7-9
cdr3_nt: TGTGCCAGCAGCTTAGGCCTGGAGAGACAGAACTATGGCTACACCTTC
cdr3_aa: CASSLGLERQNYGYTF

j_call: TRBJ1-2
clone_size: NA
d_call: NA
v_call: TRBV24-1
cdr3_nt: TGTGCCACCAGTGAGAGCGGGGAGAACTATGGCTACACCTTC
cdr3_aa: CATSESGENYGYTF

j_call: TRBJ2-5
clone_size: once
d_call: NA
v_call: TRBV7-9
cdr3_nt: TGTGCCAGCAGCTTAAGACAGCCCCAAGAGACCCAGTACTTC
cdr3_aa: CASSLRQPQETQYF

j_call: TRBJ1-5
clone_size: NA
d_call: NA
v_call: TRBV7-3
cdr3_nt: TGTGCCCCCGGGGGAGAGTATCAGCCCCAGCATTTT
cdr3_aa: CAPGGEYQPQHF

j_call: TRBJ1-3
clone_size: NA
d_call: TRBD1
v_call: TRBV10-3
cdr3_nt: TGTGCCATCAGTGAGTTCGACAGGGGGGAAAACACCATATATTTT
cdr3_aa: CAISEFDRGENTIYF

j_call: TRBJ2-1
clone_size: NA
d_call: TRBD2
v_call: TRBV5-1
cdr3_nt: TGCGCCAGCAGTTTCACCAGCGGGGACTACAATGAGCAGTTCTTC
cdr3_aa: CASSFTSGDYNEQFF

j_call: TRBJ1-2
clone_size: few
d_call: NA
v_call: TRBV28
cdr3_nt: TGTGCCAGCAGTTCAGAGACCAGGGGTACGGGTGGCTACACCTTC
cdr3_aa: CASSSETRGTGGYTF

j_call: TRBJ2-4
clone_size: NA
d_call: NA
v_call: TRBV12-1
cdr3_nt: TGTGCCAGCAGCTGCGGCCCGGACAGGCCCAAAAACATTCAGTACTTC
cdr3_aa: CASSCGPDRPKNIQYF

j_call: TRBJ2-5
clone_size: NA
d_call: NA
v_call: TRBV11-2
cdr3_nt: TGTGCCAGCGAGACAGTATTAGAGACCCAGTACTTC
cdr3_aa: CASETVLETQYF

j_call: TRBJ2-3
clone_size: NA
d_call: TRBD2
v_call: TRBV2
cdr3_nt: TGTGCCACCGAAGAAGGACTAGCTAGCACAGATACGCAGTATTTT
cdr3_aa: CATEEGLASTDTQYF

j_call: TRBJ1-1
clone_size: few
d_call: TRBD1
v_call: TRBV29-1
cdr3_nt: TGCAGCGTTGGACAGGGGCGGGTGACTGAAGCTTTCTTT
cdr3_aa: CSVGQGRVTEAFF

j_call: TRBJ2-1
clone_size: NA
d_call: TRBD2
v_call: TRBV30
cdr3_nt: TGTGCCTGGAGTCAGGGGCGGGGGGGAAACAATGAGCAGTTCTTC
cdr3_aa: CAWSQGRGGNNEQFF

j_call: TRBJ2-1
clone_size: NA
d_call: NA
v_call: TRBV10-2
cdr3_nt: TGCGCCAGCAGTGAGCTGAAGCGGCAGTTCTTC
cdr3_aa: CASSELKRQFF

j_call: TRBJ2-3
clone_size: NA
d_call: TRBD2
v_call: TRBV6-5
cdr3_nt: TGTGCCAGCCGTAGCGGGGGGGCCGAAGATACGCAGTATTTT
cdr3_aa: CASRSGGAEDTQYF

j_call: TRBJ1-2
clone_size: NA
d_call: NA
v_call: TRBV5-5
cdr3_nt: TGTGCCAGCAGCTGGACTCCGGGACTGACCAACTATGGCTACACCTTC
cdr3_aa: CASSWTPGLTNYGYTF

j_call: TRBJ1-1
clone_size: NA
d_call: TRBD1
v_call: TRBV24-1
cdr3_nt: TGTGCCACCAGTTTGGGACAGGGGGCTTTCTTT
cdr3_aa: CATSLGQGAFF

j_call: TRBJ2-3
clone_size: NA
d_call: NA
v_call: TRBV11-1
cdr3_nt: TGTGCCAGCAGCGGACTTTTCGGAGATACGCAGTATTTT
cdr3_aa: CASSGLFGDTQYF

j_call: TRBJ2-3
clone_size: NA
d_call: NA
v_call: TRBV3-1/TRBV3-2
cdr3_nt: TGTGCCAGCAGCCGCCTAGGGGGCGGGGGGGATACGCAGTATTTT
cdr3_aa: CASSRLGGGGDTQYF

j_call: TRBJ1-1
clone_size: NA
d_call: NA
v_call: TRBV4-1
cdr3_nt: TGCGCCAGCAGCCCTAGAACTTTGGGGCAGCTACGGCCCTTAACTATGAACACTGAAGCTTTCTTT
cdr3_aa: CASSPRTLGQLRPLTMNTEAFF

j_call: TRBJ2-7
clone_size: many
d_call: NA
v_call: TRBV2
cdr3_nt: TGTGCCAGCACCCCGGAGTTTGGGGCGGACTACGAGCAGTACTTC
cdr3_aa: CASTPEFGADYEQYF

j_call: TRBJ2-7
clone_size: once
d_call: NA
v_call: TRBV11-2
cdr3_nt: TGTGCCAGCAGCACCACAGGGATCTACGAGCAGTACTTC
cdr3_aa: CASSTTGIYEQYF

j_call: TRBJ1-1
clone_size: NA
d_call: NA
v_call: TRBV7-2
cdr3_nt: TGTGCCAGCTGGAGAGAGAGCCAGAACACTGAAGCTTTCTTT
cdr3_aa: CASWRESQNTEAFF

j_call: TRBJ1-2
clone_size: few
d_call: TRBD1
v_call: TRBV11-2
cdr3_nt: TGTGCCAGCAGCTCCGACAGGGGGCATGGCTACACCTTC
cdr3_aa: CASSSDRGHGYTF

j_call: TRBJ2-1
clone_size: NA
d_call: TRBD1
v_call: TRBV5-1
cdr3_nt: TGCGCCAGCAGCTTGGCCATCAACAGGGGGGACAATGAGCAGTTCTTC
cdr3_aa: CASSLAINRGDNEQFF

j_call: TRBJ2-5
clone_size: NA
d_call: NA
v_call: TRBV21-1
cdr3_nt: TGTGCCAGCAGCAAAGTACAGCTCAACCAAGAGACCCAGTACTTC
cdr3_aa: CASSKVQLNQETQYF

j_call: TRBJ2-5
clone_size: NA
d_call: NA
v_call: TRBV3-1/TRBV3-2
cdr3_nt: TGTGCCAGCAGCCAAGGTCAATCCTCGGGGTCAGAGACCCAGTACTTC
cdr3_aa: CASSQGQSSGSETQYF

j_call: TRBJ2-5
clone_size: NA
d_call: NA
v_call: TRBV9
cdr3_nt: TGTGCCAGCAGCCCCCCACAGGGAGAGACCCAGTACTTC
cdr3_aa: CASSPPQGETQYF

j_call: TRBJ2-1
clone_size: NA
d_call: NA
v_call: TRBV9
cdr3_nt: TGTGCCAGCGCTTCCGAAGGAGCGGTCTCCTACAATGAGCAGTTCTTC
cdr3_aa: CASASEGAVSYNEQFF

j_call: TRBJ2-7
clone_size: NA
d_call: TRBD2
v_call: TRBV4-1
cdr3_nt: TGCGCCAGCAGCCAAGAAGTACTAGCGGGGGGCCCTGGCTACGAGCAGTACTTC
cdr3_aa: CASSQEVLAGGPGYEQYF

j_call: TRBJ2-1
clone_size: NA
d_call: TRBD1
v_call: TRBV9
cdr3_nt: TGTGCCAGCAGCGTAGGGACAGGGGGTAGCAATGAGCAGTTCTTC
cdr3_aa: CASSVGTGGSNEQFF

j_call: TRBJ2-7
clone_size: NA
d_call: NA
v_call: TRBV18
cdr3_nt: TGTGCCAGCTCGGCAGGGGCAAACGAGCAGTACTTC
cdr3_aa: CASSAGANEQYF

j_call: TRBJ2-5
clone_size: few
d_call: TRBD2
v_call: TRBV6-5
cdr3_nt: TGTGCCAGCAGTCGGGGGGGCGGTGTAGAAGAGACCCAGTACTTC
cdr3_aa: CASSRGGGVEETQYF

j_call: TRBJ1-1
clone_size: NA
d_call: TRBD1
v_call: TRBV6-1
cdr3_nt: TGTGCCAGCAGTGAGATACAGGGGGGCACTGAAGCTTTCTTT
cdr3_aa: CASSEIQGGTEAFF

j_call: TRBJ1-2
clone_size: NA
d_call: NA
v_call: TRBV5-1
cdr3_nt: TGCGCCAGCAGCTCGGACAAATCCGGCTACACCTTC
cdr3_aa: CASSSDKSGYTF

j_call: TRBJ2-5
clone_size: once
d_call: NA
v_call: TRBV5-1
cdr3_nt: TGCGCCAGCAGCTTAACAGGGAACCAAGAGACCCAGTACTTC
cdr3_aa: CASSLTGNQETQYF

j_call: TRBJ1-3
clone_size: NA
d_call: TRBD1
v_call: TRBV5-1
cdr3_nt: TGCGCCAGCAGCCGGACAGGGGTCGGAAACACCATATATTTT
cdr3_aa: CASSRTGVGNTIYF

j_call: TRBJ1-3
clone_size: NA
d_call: NA
v_call: TRBV5-4
cdr3_nt: TGTGCCAGCAGCTTTCAGGGGTCGCCTGCTGGAAACACCATATATTTT
cdr3_aa: CASSFQGSPAGNTIYF

j_call: TRBJ1-3
clone_size: NA
d_call: NA
v_call: TRBV7-3
cdr3_nt: TGTGCCAGCAGCCCAGACTCTGGAAACACCATATATTTT
cdr3_aa: CASSPDSGNTIYF